A single sample gave rise to the 12 T cell receptor beta chains below, sequenced in a study of cytomegalovirus exposure and HLA in healthy donors (dated by TCRdb to between 2016 and 2019). Libraries were constructed by the immunoSEQ multiplex PCR assay. For the multiplex PCR, a mixture combining 60 forward primers for TCR Vbeta segments and 13 reverse primers for TCR Jbeta segments was used. Drawn from immuneACCESS, this table holds only the in-frame rearrangements with V and J called that TCRdb kept. Clones are partly lost; checked studies trace under half to an unresolved V gene and leave the rest unexplained. This sample gives about 150,000 clones in total; roughly 80% of them show up just once. The top ten clonotypes cover roughly 4% of the sample. Sequences were obtained from PBMCs. The receptors originated from a woman aged 40 to 50 in good health and CMV-seropositive.

The chain has TRBV18 and TRBJ2-7; a weak D match, TRBD2 (5 bases). CDR3 length: 14 amino acids. Between the trimmed V and J ends, which lost 4 bases and 2 bases, there was a span of 12 bases. Germline lookup yields CDR1 KGHSH and CDR2 LQKENI. CDR3 amino acids: CASSRGSAAYEQYF. CDR3 bases: TGTGCCAGCTCACGAGGTAGCGCGGCCTACGAGCAGTACTTC.

The V and J genes are TRBV7-8 and TRBJ2-6; 9 nucleotides align to TRBD1. Germline loops: CDR1 SGHVS, CDR2 FQNEAQ. V shed 1 base, J shed 3 bases, and the junction held 7 bases outside the gene matches. The CDR3 loop spans 18 amino acids. CDR3 region: CASSLGQGGNYGANVLTF. Written as DNA, the CDR3 is TGTGCCAGCAGCTTAGGACAGGGGGGGAATTATGGGGCCAACGTCCTGACTTTC.

The chain combines TRBV5-4 with TRBJ1-1; D perhaps matches TRBD1 (6 bases). The CDR3 spans 16 residues. In germline, CDR1 is SGHNT, CDR2 YYREEE (reference sequence). V lost 3 bases, J lost 2 bases, and 17 bases lay in between. The CDR3 DNA reads TGTGCCAGCAGCTCCCCGGGACAACCAATTAACACTGAAGCTTTCTTT. Protein sequence: CASSSPGQPINTEAFF.

The gene calls are TRBV27 and TRBJ2-1; 16 bases are shared with TRBD2. The CDR3 loop spans 18 amino acids. The J segment lost 9 bases and the V segment lost 7 bases, leaving 15 bases of the junction unmatched. Germline V gives CDR1 MNHEY, CDR2 SMNVEV (reference sequence). The CDR3 nucleotides read TGTGCCAGCATTTCCTTGGGACTAGCGGGAGGGCCGGGCGGTGAGCAGTTCTTC. Encoded protein: CASISLGLAGGPGGEQFF.

This chain joins TRBV2 and TRBJ1-1, with 9 nucleotides matching TRBD1. The length of the CDR3 is 17 residues. CDR1 and CDR2 from the germline V gene are SNHLY and FYNNEI. Unmatched junction bases numbered 9, after V lost 4 bases and J lost 0 bases. Here the CDR3 reads CASSVSRQGGMNTEAFF. The CDR3, as DNA: TGTGCCAGCAGTGTTTCTCGACAGGGGGGAATGAACACTGAAGCTTTCTTT.

This clone was detected only a few times. The chain is built from TRBV4-1 and TRBJ2-4; maybe TRBD1 (6 bases). CDR3 length: 16 residues. Trimming removed 1 base at V and 2 bases at J, with 12 bases between. Germline loops: CDR1 MGHRA, CDR2 YSYEKL. DNA of the CDR3: TGCGCCAGCAGCCAAGGAAACGGGGACACCAAAAACATTCAGTACTTC. Its translation is CASSQGNGDTKNIQYF.

The chain uses TRBV11-2 and TRBJ2-3; 9 positions agree with TRBD2. The CDR3 loop spans 16 amino acids. Losses at the gene ends were 4 bases for V and 6 bases for J; bases not matched to a gene: 11. Germline V gene data show CDR1 as SGHAT and CDR2 as FQNNGV. CDR3 protein: CASSSPRSGGRDTQYF. CDR3 DNA sequence: TGTGCCAGCAGCTCCCCCCGAAGCGGGGGGAGGGATACGCAGTATTTT. Full variable domain (remainder filled in from reference TRBV11-2 and TRBJ2-3): EAGVAQSPRYKIIEKRQSVAFWCNPISGHATLYWYQQILGQGPKLLIQFQNNGVVDDSQLPKDRFSAERLKGVDSTLKIQPAKLEDSAVYLCASSSPRSGGRDTQYFGPGTRLTVL.

With respect to this clone: Other DNA sequences in the sample encode the same CDR3. The chain employs TRBV18 and TRBJ1-4; TRBD1 aligns across 9 bases. Germline values: CDR1 KGHSH, CDR2 LQKENI. V trimming: 3 bases; J trimming: 8 bases; junction bases outside the gene matches: 4. The CDR3 is 14 amino acids. The CDR3 sequence: CASSPDRGLEKLFF. Here the CDR3 DNA reads TGTGCCAGCTCACCGGACAGGGGATTGGAAAAACTGTTTTTT.

The table lists this clone with a few counts. The CDR3 reads CSVRSGGLVAFF. CDR3 DNA: TGCAGCGTTCGGTCAGGGGGACTTGTCGCTTTCTTT. The chain employs TRBV29-1 and TRBJ1-1; 7 bases are a match to TRBD1. This CDR3 is 12 amino acids long. CDR1 is SQVTM and CDR2 is ANQGSEA in the germline V gene. V dropped 5 bases and J dropped 11; count of bases not matched to a gene: 11.

The chain is built from TRBV6-1 and TRBJ1-4, with D maybe TRBD1 (6 bases). This CDR3 spans 13 amino acids. Germline values: CDR1 MNHNS, CDR2 SASEGT. Between the trimmed V and J ends, which lost 10 bases and 5 bases, there was a span of 14 bases. The CDR3 DNA follows: TGTGCCACGAGACAGGAGTTGAATGAAAAACTGTTTTTT. This translates into CATRQELNEKLFF.

This chain connects TRBV9 to TRBJ2-7, with D unclear. The CDR3 runs to 14 residues. V was clipped by 0 bases and J by 2 bases, with 9 bases between them. CDR1 SGDLS and CDR2 YYNGEE come from the germline V gene. CDR3 region: CASSVDPGTYEQYF. The DNA of the CDR3 is TGTGCCAGCAGCGTAGATCCAGGCACCTACGAGCAGTACTTC.

In this sample, this clone turned up once. The chain employs TRBV19 and TRBJ2-3; a weak D match, TRBD2 (5 bases). Trimming stripped 3 bases from V and 4 bases from J, with 14 bases between. The CDR3 consists of 15 residues. Germline CDR1 and CDR2: LNHDA and SQIVND (reference sequence). The CDR3: CASSMAGMLADTQYF. The CDR3 DNA is TGTGCCAGTAGTATGGCGGGTATGCTGGCAGATACGCAGTATTTT.